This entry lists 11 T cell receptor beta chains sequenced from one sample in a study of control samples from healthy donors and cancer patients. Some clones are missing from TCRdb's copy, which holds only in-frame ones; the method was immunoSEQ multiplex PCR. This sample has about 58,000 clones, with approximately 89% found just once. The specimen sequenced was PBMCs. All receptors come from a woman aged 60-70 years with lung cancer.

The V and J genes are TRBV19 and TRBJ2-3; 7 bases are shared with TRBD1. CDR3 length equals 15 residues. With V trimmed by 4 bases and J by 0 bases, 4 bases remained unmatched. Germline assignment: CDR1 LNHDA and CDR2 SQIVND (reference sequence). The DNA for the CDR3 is TGTGCCAGTAGTACGGGACAGATAAGCACAGATACGCAGTATTTT. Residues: CASSTGQISTDTQYF.

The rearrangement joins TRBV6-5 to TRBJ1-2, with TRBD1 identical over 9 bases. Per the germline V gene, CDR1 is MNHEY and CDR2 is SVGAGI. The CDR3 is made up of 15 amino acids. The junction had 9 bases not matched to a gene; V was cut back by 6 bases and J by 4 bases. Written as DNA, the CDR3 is TGTGCCAGCAGAACCGGGACAGGGTCTTCCTATGGCTACACCTTC. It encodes CASRTGTGSSYGYTF.

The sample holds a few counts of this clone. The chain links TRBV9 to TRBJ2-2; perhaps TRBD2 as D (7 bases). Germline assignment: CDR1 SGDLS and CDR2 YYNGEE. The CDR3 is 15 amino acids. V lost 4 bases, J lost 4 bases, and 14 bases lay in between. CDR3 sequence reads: CASSLEGEGTGELFF. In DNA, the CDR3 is TGTGCCAGCAGCCTCGAGGGGGAGGGCACCGGGGAGCTGTTTTTT.

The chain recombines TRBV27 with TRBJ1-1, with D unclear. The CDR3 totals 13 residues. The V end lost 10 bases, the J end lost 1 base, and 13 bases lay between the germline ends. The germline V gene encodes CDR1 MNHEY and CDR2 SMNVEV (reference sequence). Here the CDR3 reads CAIRSNPNTEAFF. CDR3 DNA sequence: TGTGCCATCCGATCGAACCCGAACACTGAAGCTTTCTTT.

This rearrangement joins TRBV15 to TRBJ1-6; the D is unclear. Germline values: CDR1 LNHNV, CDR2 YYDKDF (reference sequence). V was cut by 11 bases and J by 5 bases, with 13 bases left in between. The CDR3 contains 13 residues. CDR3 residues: CAAQTRDNSPLHF. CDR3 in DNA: TGTGCCGCCCAGACCCGCGATAATTCACCCCTCCACTTT.

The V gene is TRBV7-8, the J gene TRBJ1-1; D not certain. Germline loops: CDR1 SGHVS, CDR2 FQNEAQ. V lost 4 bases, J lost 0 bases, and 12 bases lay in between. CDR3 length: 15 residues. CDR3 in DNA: TGTGCCAGCAGCTCACGTACAGTTATGAACACTGAAGCTTTCTTT. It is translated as CASSSRTVMNTEAFF.

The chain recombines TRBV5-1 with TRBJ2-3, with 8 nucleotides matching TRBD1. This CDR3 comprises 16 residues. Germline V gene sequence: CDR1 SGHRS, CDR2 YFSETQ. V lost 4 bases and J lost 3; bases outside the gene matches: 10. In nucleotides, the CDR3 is TGCGCCAGCAGCCCCATGGGCAGGGGGCAGACAGATACGCAGTATTTT. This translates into CASSPMGRGQTDTQYF.

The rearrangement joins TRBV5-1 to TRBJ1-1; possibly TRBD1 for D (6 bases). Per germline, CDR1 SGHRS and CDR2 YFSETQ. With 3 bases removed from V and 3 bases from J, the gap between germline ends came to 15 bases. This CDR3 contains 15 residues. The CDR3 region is CASSSRRGVDTEAFF. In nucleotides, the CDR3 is TGCGCCAGCAGCTCCCGGAGGGGGGTCGACACTGAAGCTTTCTTT.

The CDR3 reads CASRGTGIYGYTF. The CDR3 DNA is TGTGCCAGCAGGGGGACAGGGATCTATGGCTACACCTTC. The rearrangement uses TRBV6-5 and TRBJ1-2; 9 bases align to TRBD1. The CDR3 consists of 13 residues. Per the germline V gene, CDR1 is MNHEY and CDR2 is SVGAGI. V gave up 6 bases and J gave up 4 bases; unmatched junction bases: 3.

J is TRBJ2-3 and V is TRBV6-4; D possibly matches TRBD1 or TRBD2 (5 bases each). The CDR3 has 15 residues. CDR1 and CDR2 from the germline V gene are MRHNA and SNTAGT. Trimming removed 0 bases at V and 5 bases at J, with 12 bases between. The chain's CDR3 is CASSDSGTLGDTQYF. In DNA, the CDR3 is TGTGCCAGCAGTGACTCAGGGACGCTGGGAGATACGCAGTATTTT.

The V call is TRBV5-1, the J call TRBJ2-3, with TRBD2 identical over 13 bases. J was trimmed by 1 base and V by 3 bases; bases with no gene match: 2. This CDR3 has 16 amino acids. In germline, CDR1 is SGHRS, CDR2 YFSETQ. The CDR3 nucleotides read TGCGCCAGCAGCTCCGGGACTAGCGGGGGCACAGATACGCAGTATTTT. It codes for CASSSGTSGGTDTQYF.